Shown below are 23 T cell receptor beta chains from a single sample sequenced in a study of T cell clonality in common variable immunodeficiency. The method was immunoSEQ multiplex PCR; TCRdb's version includes in-frame clones alone and lacks a portion of them. The sample includes around 45,000 clones, none of them occurring once. Material: peripheral blood mononuclear cells. The receptors stem from a person aged 18-69 years in good health.

This clone came up many times. Within the sample, other DNA sequences also encode this same CDR3. The CDR3 spells CASSGLAGGPDTQYF. CDR3 bases read: TGTGCCAGCAGTGGACTAGCGGGAGGGCCAGATACG. This chain links TRBV6-1 with TRBJ2-3; the match to TRBD2 covers 14 bases. The read comes to an end 3 residues before the CDR3 does, leaving the germline J gene to fill in the end. This CDR3 region has 15 residues. Germline CDR1 is MNHNS and CDR2 is SASEGT. The V and J ends lost 4 bases and 4 bases, in that order; junction bases with no gene match: 1.

At least ten counts were recorded for this clone. The CDR3 is cut off 3 residues early in the read; its end comes from the germline J gene. V usage is TRBV5-1 and J usage is TRBJ2-3, with D maybe TRBD2 (6 bases). V lost 5 bases to trimming and J lost 0 bases, with 10 bases between them. This CDR3 spans 14 amino acids. Germline V gene data show CDR1 as SGHRS and CDR2 as YFSETQ. The covered CDR3 bases are TGCGCCAGCAGGGTAGCGGCTAGCACAGATACG. It is translated as CASRVAASTDT. In full, the CDR3 reads CASRVAASTDTQYF. The full variable domain, with the rest looked up from reference TRBV5-1 and TRBJ2-3, is KAGVTQTPRYLIKTRGQQVTLSCSPISGHRSVSWYQQTPGQGLQFLFEYFSETQRNKGNFPGRFSGRQFSNSRSEMNVSTLELGDSALYLCASRVAASTDTQYFGPGTRLTVL.

This clone has at least ten counts. Incomplete CDR3 DNA: TGTGCCAGCAGCTTAGGCGGGAGAACAGATACG. Its translation: CASSLGGRTDT. In full, the CDR3 is CASSLGGRTDTQYF. This sequence joins TRBV7-2 and TRBJ2-3; 7 positions match TRBD2. The sequence runs out 3 residues before the end of the CDR3; the remainder is reconstructed from the germline J gene. V was pared by 1 base and J by 3 bases, with 1 base of the junction left unmatched. The germline gives CDR1 SGHTA, CDR2 FQGNSA. CDR3 length: 14 amino acids.

This clone has more than one count but fewer than ten. The CDR3 end lies 3 residues beyond the end of the read and is filled in from the germline J gene. This chain joins TRBV7-2 and TRBJ1-6; D is possibly TRBD1 (5 bases). This CDR3 has 18 residues. Germline CDR1 SGHTA, CDR2 FQGNSA. V was trimmed by 0 bases and J by 3 bases, leaving 15 bases between them. CDR3 sequence: CASSLAPPDINYNSPLHF. The sequenced CDR3 bases are TGTGCCAGCAGCTTAGCCCCCCCGGACATTAACTATAATTCACCC.

The sample holds many counts of this clone. The CDR3 end is not reached by the read, which stops 3 residues before it; the germline J gene fills it in. The chain has TRBV29-1 and TRBJ2-7; 8 bases agree with TRBD2. V lost 0 bases and J lost 3; bases outside the gene matches: 7. This CDR3 spans 15 amino acids. The germline V gene encodes CDR1 SQVTM and CDR2 ANQGSEA. The CDR3 reads CSVEDPSGSFYEQYF. The sequenced part of the CDR3 DNA is TGCAGCGTTGAAGATCCCAGCGGGAGTTTCTACGAG.

The sample holds many counts of this clone. The read terminates 3 residues ahead of where the CDR3 ends, so the germline J gene completes it. V and J are TRBV4-1 and TRBJ2-1, with D possibly called TRBD1 or TRBD2 (7 bases each). This CDR3 has 16 residues. V was cut by 5 bases and J by 1 base, with 15 bases left in between. Looked up from germline, CDR1 is MGHRA and CDR2 is YSYEKL. CDR3: CASSSRQGGSYNEQFF. The DNA read from the CDR3 is TGCGCCAGCAGCAGTCGACAGGGAGGGTCCTACAATGAG.

There are many counts of this clone. From the germline J gene comes the end of the CDR3, since the read stops 3 residues before it. The chain couples TRBV29-1 to TRBJ1-1, with D possibly TRBD1 on 5 matching bases. The CDR3 contains 13 residues. The germline CDR1 and CDR2 sequences are SQVTM and ANQGSEA. CDR3 sequence reads: CSVVDSPGSEAFF. Incomplete CDR3 DNA: TGCAGCGTTGTTGACAGCCCAGGTTCCGAA.

This clone was recorded at least ten times. From the germline J gene comes the end of the CDR3, since the read stops 3 residues before it. The genes are TRBV6-4 and TRBJ2-1; TRBD1 might be the D (5 bases). This CDR3 contains 13 residues. The V end was cut by 10 bases, the J end by 5 bases, with 15 bases between. Germline V gives CDR1 MRHNA, CDR2 SNTAGT. The DNA read from the CDR3 is TGTGCCACTGCAGCACTGGACAACAATGAG. Translating gives CATAALDNNE. The entire CDR3 is CATAALDNNEQFF.

This clone was observed at least ten times. Read sequence stops 3 residues before the CDR3 end, and the germline J gene provides the missing end. The chain is built from TRBV20-1 and TRBJ2-3; TRBD2 matches 9 bases. The CDR3 has 14 residues. Germline loops: CDR1 DFQATT, CDR2 SNEGSKA (reference sequence). The V segment lost 2 bases and the J segment 0 bases; nucleotides outside the gene matches: 0. The CDR3 bases that were read are TGCAGTGCTAGACTAGCGGGAAGCACAGATACG. Translating gives CSARLAGSTDT. The full CDR3 protein reads CSARLAGSTDTQYF.

This clone was seen at least ten times. The read ends 3 residues early relative to the CDR3; the germline J gene fills the gap. The chain employs TRBV29-1 and TRBJ2-7; 11 bases map to TRBD2. Looked up from germline, CDR1 is SQVTM and CDR2 is ANQGSEA. V was pared by 1 base and J by 4 bases, with 9 bases of the junction left unmatched. The CDR3 loop spans 16 amino acids. CDR3 sequence: CSVEGRLAGGWYEQYF. Incomplete CDR3 DNA: TGCAGCGTTGAAGGTCGGCTAGCGGGAGGCTGGTACGAG.

This clone was picked up many times. The read is 3 residues too short to cover the CDR3 end, so that end is filled in from the germline J gene. J is TRBJ1-2 and V is TRBV28; TRBD1 matches at 9 bases. The ends lost 11 bases at V and 0 bases at J; junction bases unmatched: 13. The CDR3 is 16 amino acids. CDR1 is MDHEN and CDR2 is SYDVKM in the germline V gene. CDR3 amino acids: CAGSTGGINANYGYTF. The sequenced CDR3 bases are TGTGCCGGAAGTACAGGGGGCATCAACGCTAACTATGGC.

This clone was seen repeatedly, ten times or more. The sequenced fragment ends 3 residues before the CDR3 boundary, so the rest is inferred from the germline J gene. The chain combines TRBV5-4 with TRBJ2-1; 8 positions agree with TRBD1. This CDR3 is built from 15 residues. Germline assignment: CDR1 SGHNT and CDR2 YYREEE (reference sequence). V trimming: 2 bases; J trimming: 7 bases; junction bases outside the gene matches: 8. CDR3 loop: CASSFGQGAWNEQFF. Partial CDR3 DNA: TGTGCCAGCAGCTTCGGGCAGGGGGCGTGGAATGAG.

This clone appeared many times. The CDR3 is CASSPQITGGYEKLFF. The DNA read from the CDR3 is TGCGCCAGCAGCCCCCAGATCACAGGGGGCTATGAAAAA. The chain has TRBV4-1 and TRBJ1-4; 9 bases align to TRBD1. The read ends 3 residues before the CDR3 terminus; that terminus is restored from the germline J gene. CDR3 length equals 16 residues. The V gene end was trimmed by 4 bases and the J gene end by 6 bases; junction bases not matched to a gene: 9. The germline V gene has CDR1 MGHRA and CDR2 YSYEKL.

This clone was counted ten times or more. The read halts 3 residues ahead of the CDR3 end, with the missing end drawn from the germline J gene. This rearrangement joins TRBV28 to TRBJ1-1, with 9 bases matching TRBD1. The CDR3 contains 15 residues. Germline V CDR1 and CDR2: MDHEN, SYDVKM. The V and J ends lost 5 bases and 1 base, in that order; junction bases with no gene match: 5. This CDR3 reads CASSAPGQGNTEAFF. The CDR3 DNA, read in part, is TGTGCCAGCAGTGCGCCGGGACAGGGGAACACTGAA.

This clone was recorded at least ten times. The read comes to an end 3 residues before the CDR3 does, leaving the germline J gene to fill in the end. V usage is TRBV11-2 and J usage is TRBJ2-7; 7 nucleotides align to TRBD1. V was clipped by 3 bases and J by 2 bases; unmatched bases: 7. The germline CDR1 and CDR2 sequences are SGHAT and FQNNGV. CDR3 length: 15 amino acids. CDR3 bases read: TGTGCCAGCAGCTTCACCGGGACAGCGACCTACGAG. Translated: CASSFTGTATYE. The complete CDR3 reads CASSFTGTATYEQYF.

This clone appeared many times. An end of the junction differs from the germline gene, which may be a read error. The read ends 3 residues shy of where the CDR3 ends; the end is completed using the germline J gene. The chain uses TRBV4-2 and TRBJ2-7, with a tentative D call TRBD1 (5 bases). Germline V CDR1 and CDR2: LGHNA, YNFKEQ. The CDR3 contains 14 residues. The CDR3 DNA, read in part, is TGCGCCAGCAGCCAAGTTCAGGGCTCTCGCGAG. It is translated as CASSQVQGSRE. The CDR3 reads in full as CASSQVQGSREQYF.

This clone was recorded at least ten times. The CDR3 extends 3 residues past the end of the read, so its final part is completed from the germline J gene. The chain carries TRBV14 and TRBJ2-1; TRBD1 matches 9 bases. V shed 0 bases and J 4 bases; nucleotides not matched to a gene: 4. The CDR3 has 16 residues. Per germline, CDR1 SGHDN and CDR2 FVKESK. CDR3: CASSQDKGTGYNEQFF. The part of the CDR3 DNA that was read is TGTGCCAGCAGCCAAGATAAGGGGACAGGGTACAATGAG.

This clone was picked up many times. The DNA ends 3 residues before the CDR3 does, and the rest of the CDR3 is filled in from the germline J gene. V is TRBV7-6 and J is TRBJ2-2, with TRBD1 as a possible D gene (5 bases). CDR1 and CDR2 from the germline V gene are SGHVS and FNYEAQ. This CDR3 has 15 residues. Trimming shortened V by 1 base and J by 5 bases, and 11 bases separated the two germline ends. CDR3 sequence reads: CASSLEWKGTGELFF. The part of the CDR3 DNA that was read is TGTGCCAGCAGCTTAGAATGGAAGGGGACCGGGGAG.

In this sample, this clone turned up many times. The read ends 3 residues shy of where the CDR3 ends; the end is completed using the germline J gene. The gene calls are TRBV9 and TRBJ1-1; no clear D. This CDR3 has 14 amino acids. Germline CDR1 and CDR2: SGDLS and YYNGEE. CDR3 residues: CASSVVTTRGEAFF. CDR3 DNA, as far as it was read: TGTGCCAGCAGCGTAGTCACCACCCGAGGGGAA.

This clone was detected many times. The DNA read from the CDR3 is TGTGCCAGCAGCCCCACCATGGGGGGTAATGAAAAA. This sequence encodes CASSPTMGGNEK. The full CDR3 reads CASSPTMGGNEKLFF. The rearrangement joins TRBV7-2 to TRBJ1-4; a possible D gene is TRBD1 (5 bases). The read comes to an end 3 residues before the CDR3 does, leaving the germline J gene to fill in the end. Trimming took off 5 bases at V and 4 bases at J, with 14 bases between the two ends. CDR1 SGHTA and CDR2 FQGNSA come from the germline V gene. The CDR3 contains 15 residues.

This clone was counted at least ten times. The sequence runs out 3 residues before the end of the CDR3; the remainder is reconstructed from the germline J gene. J is TRBJ1-2 and V is TRBV13, with 9 bases lining up with TRBD1. CDR1 PRHDT and CDR2 FYEKMQ come from the germline V gene (reference sequence). Trimming cost V 4 bases and J 0 bases; bases outside gene matches: 9. The CDR3 sequence is 17 residues long. CDR3 DNA (partial): TGTGCCAGCAGCTCACTGGACAGGGGAGGGCCTAACTATGGC. Translation: CASSSLDRGGPNYG. The entire CDR3 protein is CASSSLDRGGPNYGYTF.

The sample holds many counts of this clone. The read comes to an end 3 residues before the CDR3 does, leaving the germline J gene to fill in the end. The J gene is TRBJ1-2, the V gene TRBV20-1, with D uncertain. CDR3 length equals 13 residues. CDR1 and CDR2 (germline): DFQATT, SNEGSKA (reference sequence). The ends were cut back, 3 bases at V and 5 bases at J, with 13 bases in the middle. CDR3 bases read: TGCAGTGCTAGTTCGTACGCAGAGTATGGC. It translates to CSASSYAEYG. Given in full, the CDR3 is CSASSYAEYGYTF.

This clone was counted ten times or more. The read ends 3 residues before the CDR3 terminus; that terminus is restored from the germline J gene. The V call is TRBV6-2 or TRBV6-3, the J call TRBJ2-5, with TRBD2 identical over 11 bases. CDR1 MNHEY and CDR2 SVGEGT come from the germline V gene. Losses at the gene ends were 6 bases for V and 3 bases for J; bases not matched to a gene: 3. The CDR3 is 14 amino acids. CDR3 sequence: CASRVLAGEETQYF. Incomplete CDR3 DNA: TGTGCCAGCAGGGTACTAGCGGGGGAAGAGACC.